This T cell receptor (beta chain) was recorded in a study of T cell responses to AZD1222 COVID-19 vaccine. Only in-frame clones appear in the TCRdb table, and some are missing; sequencing was by immunoSEQ multiplex PCR. The sample carries 95,000 to 110,000 clones, roughly 86% recorded once. CDR1 and CDR2 (germline): MDHEN, SYDVKM. J was trimmed by 4 bases and V by 6 bases; bases with no gene match: 8. The CDR3 consists of 14 residues. The origin of this receptor is an adult who received the MenACWY meningococcal vaccine as a control. Sample: peripheral blood, taken 28 days after the second dose of the MenACWY control vaccine. The chain recombines TRBV28 with TRBJ1-2; 7 positions match TRBD1. CDR3 sequence reads: CASRRDSLRYGYTF. CDR3 nucleotides: TGTGCCAGCAGACGGGACAGCCTCCGCTATGGCTACACCTTC.